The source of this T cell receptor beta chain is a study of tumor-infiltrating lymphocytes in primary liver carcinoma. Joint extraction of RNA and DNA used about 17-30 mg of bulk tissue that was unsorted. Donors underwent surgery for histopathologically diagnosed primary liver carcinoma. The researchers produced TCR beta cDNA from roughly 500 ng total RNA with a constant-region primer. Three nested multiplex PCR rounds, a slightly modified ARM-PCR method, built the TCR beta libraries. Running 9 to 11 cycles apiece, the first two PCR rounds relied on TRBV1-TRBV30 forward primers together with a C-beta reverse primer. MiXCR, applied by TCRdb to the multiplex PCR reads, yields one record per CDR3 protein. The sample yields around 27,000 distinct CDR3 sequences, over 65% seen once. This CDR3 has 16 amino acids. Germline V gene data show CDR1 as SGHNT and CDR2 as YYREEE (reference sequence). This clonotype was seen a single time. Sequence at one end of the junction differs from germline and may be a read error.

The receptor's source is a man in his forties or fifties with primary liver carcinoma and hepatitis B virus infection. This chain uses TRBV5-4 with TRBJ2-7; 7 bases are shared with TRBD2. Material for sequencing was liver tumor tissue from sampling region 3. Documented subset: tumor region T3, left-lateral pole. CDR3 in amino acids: CASSAFGAGATYKQYF. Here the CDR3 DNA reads TGTGCCAGCAGCGCTTTCGGGGCGGGAGCAACCTACAAGCAGTACTTC.